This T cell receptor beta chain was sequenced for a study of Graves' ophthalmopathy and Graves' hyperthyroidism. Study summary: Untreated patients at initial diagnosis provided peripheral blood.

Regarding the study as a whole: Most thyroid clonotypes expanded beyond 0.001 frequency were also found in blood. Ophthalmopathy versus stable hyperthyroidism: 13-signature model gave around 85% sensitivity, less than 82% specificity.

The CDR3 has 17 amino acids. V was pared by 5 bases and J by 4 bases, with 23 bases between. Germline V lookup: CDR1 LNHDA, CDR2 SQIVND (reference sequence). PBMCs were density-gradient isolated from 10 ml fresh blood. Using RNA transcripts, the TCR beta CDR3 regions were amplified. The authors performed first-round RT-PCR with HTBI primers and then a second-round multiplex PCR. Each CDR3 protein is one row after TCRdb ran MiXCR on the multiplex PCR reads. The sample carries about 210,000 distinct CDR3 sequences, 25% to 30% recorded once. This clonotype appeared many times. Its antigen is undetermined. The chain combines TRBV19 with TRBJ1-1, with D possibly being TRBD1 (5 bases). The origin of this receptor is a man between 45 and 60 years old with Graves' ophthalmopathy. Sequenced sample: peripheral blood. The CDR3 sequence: CASSPARSGTKGTEAFF. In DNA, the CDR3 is TGTGCCAGTAGTCCCGCCAGATCCGGGACCAAGGGCACTGAAGCTTTCTTT.